Here is one T cell receptor (beta chain) with its context. Per the original data handling: The assay estimated nucleated cells by amplifying reference gene primers. Assay: immunoSEQ multiplex PCR; the TCRdb copy retains only in-frame clones and omits some. The DNA was the basis for D and trimming; V, J and clone size are from that table. Of just over 70,000 clones listed, over 70% are singletons. The data stem from a study of blood T cell repertoires in COVID-19. Study-wide context: Samples taken during acute and convalescent COVID-19 were collected in the United States, Italy and Spain. From T cells, B-cell-depleted T cells, or PBMCs came the material, which was cDNA or gDNA.

V was pared by 4 bases and J by 4 bases, with 6 bases of the junction left unmatched. This CDR3 is 15 amino acids long. CDR1 is GTSNPN, CDR2 SVGIG, per germline (reference sequence). V and J are TRBV30 and TRBJ2-1, with TRBD2 matching over 11 bases. The receptor was isolated from a man between 65 and 80 years old who had recovered from COVID-19. Input material: peripheral blood. The DNA for the CDR3 is TGTGCCTGGACCTCGGGACTAGCGGTATACAATGAGCAGTTCTTC. It is translated as CAWTSGLAVYNEQFF.